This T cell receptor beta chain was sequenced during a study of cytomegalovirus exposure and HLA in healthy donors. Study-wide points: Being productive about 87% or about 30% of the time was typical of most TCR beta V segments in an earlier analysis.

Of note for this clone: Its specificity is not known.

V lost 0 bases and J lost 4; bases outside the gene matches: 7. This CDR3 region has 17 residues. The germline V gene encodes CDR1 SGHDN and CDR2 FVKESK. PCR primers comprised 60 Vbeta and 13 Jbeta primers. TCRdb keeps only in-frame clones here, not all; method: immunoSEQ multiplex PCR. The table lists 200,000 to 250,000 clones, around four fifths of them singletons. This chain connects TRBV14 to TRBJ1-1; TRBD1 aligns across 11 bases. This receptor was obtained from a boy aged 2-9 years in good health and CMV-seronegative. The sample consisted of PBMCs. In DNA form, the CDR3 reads TGTGCCAGCAGCCAAGATTTATTCGGGACAGGGGGCACTGAAGCTTTCTTT. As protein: CASSQDLFGTGGTEAFF.